This T cell receptor (beta chain) was sequenced in a study of T cell changes during pregnancy in multiple sclerosis (dated by TCRdb to the late 2010s). For context, the study as a whole: The study examined how the T cell repertoire changed over the course of pregnancy in women with multiple sclerosis.

Notes on this clone: This receptor's antigen is unknown. No base quality information exists; no much larger clone differs at one position.

Receptors were amplified or captured by the immunoSEQ multiplex PCR assay. The table comes from immuneACCESS by way of TCRdb, which keeps in-frame sequences with V and J called. Part of the clones is missing from these tables; in studies checked, under half for an unresolved V gene and the rest for unknown reasons. Here the sample has around 69,000 clones; approximately 91% occur a single time. The biggest ten clones account for approximately 1.5% of the sample. For CDR1 and CDR2, the germline V gene lists SNHLY and FYNNEI. V drops 5 bases and J drops 3 bases, leaving 12 bases in between. From cysteine to phenylalanine, the CDR3 is 14 amino acids long. Solely the CDR3 DNA is kept, with 42 bases framed from the first base.

This TCR came from a female donor with multiple sclerosis, enrolled in a pregnancy study. The chain couples TRBV2 to TRBJ2-3; the D segment cannot be called with confidence. The source was peripheral blood, collected in the third trimester of pregnancy. The nucleotides read TGTGCCAGCAGTATAACCCTATGGACAGATACGCAGTATTTT. It specifies CASSITLWTDTQYF.